The T cell receptor beta chain under discussion was sequenced for a study of blood T cell repertoires in COVID-19. Study-wide context: Whether acute or convalescent, the COVID-19 samples came from the United States, Italy and Spain. Sample material is recorded as cDNA or gDNA derived from T cells, B-cell-depleted T cells, or PBMCs.

Only a few counts were recorded for this clone. V lost 4 bases and J lost 0; bases outside the gene matches: 7. This CDR3 has 17 amino acids. CDR1 is PRHDT, CDR2 FYEKMQ, per germline (reference sequence). Source study methods: It was from reference gene primer amplification that nucleated cell counts were estimated. Repertoires were generated with immunoSEQ multiplex PCR, while TCRdb's copy carries only in-frame clones and drops some. The V and J calls and clone size come from that table; D and trimming were worked out from the DNA. Here the sample spans about 170,000 clones, 80% to 85% being singletons.

V usage is TRBV13 and J usage is TRBJ2-2, with TRBD1 identical over 8 bases. This sequence originates from a woman aged 55-69 years with acute or convalescent COVID-19. Sequencing was carried out using peripheral blood. DNA for the CDR3: TGTGCCAGCAGCTACTCGGGACAGGAGGCGAACACCGGGGAGCTGTTTTTT. Translation: CASSYSGQEANTGELFF.